This T cell receptor (beta chain) was found in a study of tumor-infiltrating lymphocytes in oesophageal squamous cell carcinoma. Looked up from germline, CDR1 is SEHNR and CDR2 is FQNEAQ (reference sequence). The CDR3 loop spans 13 amino acids. TCRdb re-analysed the PCR reads in MiXCR, keeping a single row per CDR3 protein. Altogether about 21,000 distinct CDR3 sequences are present, approximately 38% being singletons, with the ten largest covering approximately 38%. The source is a male donor with esophageal squamous cell carcinoma. V usage is TRBV7-9 and J usage is TRBJ2-7; D gene uncertain. The end of the DNA is better explained by TRBJ2-1, so the J call may be wrong. The sequencing sample was made of esophageal tumor tissue. The CDR3 region is CASSPSRSNEQFF. CDR3 bases: TGTGCCAGCAGCCCTTCACGGAGCAATGAGCAGTTCTTC.